These 16 T cell receptor beta chains were sequenced from one sample in a study of CD8+ T cells in alopecia areata. As the sequencing template, cDNA was produced by extracting RNA and reverse transcribing it. Repertoires were generated with immunoSEQ multiplex PCR, while TCRdb's copy carries only in-frame clones and drops some. There are about 39,000 clones in the sample; just over 65% occur only once, and 21% lies in the top ten. Sample treatment: oral pan-JAK inhibitor, 5-10 mg twice daily. This specimen consisted of CD8+ T cells sorted from blood, obtained at week 4, from a patient treated with tofacitinib. The receptors come from a human donor with alopecia areata.

The table lists this clone with a few counts. The CDR3 protein is CASSSLSSRANYEQYF. CDR3 DNA: TGTGCCAGCAGCTCTCTGTCCTCAAGGGCTAACTACGAGCAGTACTTC. This sequence joins TRBV21-1 and TRBJ2-7. TRBV21-1 is designated a pseudogene. CDR3 length equals 16 residues.

This chain connects TRBV29-1 to TRBJ1-2, with 7 nucleotides matching TRBD1. The germline CDR1 and CDR2 sequences are SQVTM and ANQGSEA. CDR3 size: 17 residues. Germline trimming cut 0 bases from V and 0 bases from J; bases unmatched to any gene: 10. In DNA form, the CDR3 reads TGCAGCGTTGAAGAGTGGGGACAGTCAATCTCTAACTATGGCTACACCTTC. It encodes CSVEEWGQSISNYGYTF.

This sequence joins TRBV19 and TRBJ2-3; possibly TRBD1 for D (5 bases). The CDR3 consists of 13 residues. V lost 10 bases and J 0 bases, leaving 11 bases between the germline ends. Germline CDR1 reads LNHDA; CDR2 reads SQIVND (reference sequence). CDR3 amino acids: CATSWGSTDTQYF. DNA for the CDR3: TGTGCCACCTCCTGGGGCAGCACAGATACGCAGTATTTT.

The V and J genes are TRBV30 and TRBJ1-1; D is unresolved. Trimming left V 0 bases short and J 7 bases short, with 12 bases between. CDR3 length: 13 amino acids. The germline CDR1 and CDR2 sequences are GTSNPN and SVGIG (reference sequence). The CDR3 DNA is TGTGCCTGGAGTGTATCGTCCCCAGGTGAAGCTTTCTTT. It specifies CAWSVSSPGEAFF.

The CDR3 spells CSVEVTDRGDYGYTF. CDR3 bases: TGCAGCGTTGAAGTCACGGACAGGGGAGACTATGGCTACACCTTC. The V gene is TRBV29-1, the J gene TRBJ1-2, with 9 bases fitting TRBD1. The CDR3 is made up of 15 amino acids. The V gene end was trimmed by 1 base and the J gene end by 3 bases; junction bases not matched to a gene: 6. Germline CDR1 and CDR2: SQVTM and ANQGSEA.

This chain joins TRBV29-1 and TRBJ1-1, with D possibly TRBD1 on 6 matching bases. Deletions cut 4 bases from V and 5 bases from J, with 11 bases between. Germline V gene data show CDR1 as SQVTM and CDR2 as ANQGSEA. There are 12 residues in the CDR3. The CDR3 region has the DNA TGCAGCGTTGTCTGGAGGGGGACTGAAGCTTTCTTT. This codes for CSVVWRGTEAFF.

This clone was counted once. The chain carries TRBV9 and TRBJ2-7; D could derive from TRBD1 or TRBD2 (5 bases each). Germline V CDR1 and CDR2: SGDLS, YYNGEE. Trimming removed 0 bases at V and 7 bases at J, with 11 bases between. This CDR3 is built from 13 residues. DNA for the CDR3: TGTGCCAGCAGCGTAGACCAGGGCGGGGAGCAGTACTTC. Amino acids: CASSVDQGGEQYF.

V and J are TRBV7-9 and TRBJ2-1; 8 nucleotides match TRBD2. The CDR3 totals 17 residues. Germline V gene sequence: CDR1 SEHNR, CDR2 FQNEAQ (reference sequence). The V gene end was trimmed by 5 bases and the J gene end by 8 bases; junction bases not matched to a gene: 17. The CDR3 region has the DNA TGTGCCAGCAGCCTACAAAAATGGAGCGGGGGCGGGGATGAGCAGTTCTTC. Protein product: CASSLQKWSGGGDEQFF. The entire variable domain, with the rest obtained from reference TRBV7-9 and TRBJ2-1, is as follows: DTGVSQNPRHKITKRGQNVTFRCDPISEHNRLYWYRQTLGQGPEFLTYFQNEAQLEKSRLLSDRFSAERPKGSFSTLEIQRTEQGDSAMYLCASSLQKWSGGGDEQFFGPGTRLTVL.

Here the CDR3 DNA reads TGTGCCAGCAGTTTATACGGACGGAGGGTGGTGTACGGAGAGACCCAGTACTTC. Residues: CASSLYGRRVVYGETQYF. The rearrangement uses TRBV27 and TRBJ2-5; weak D call: TRBD2 (6 bases). Germline-derived CDR1 and CDR2 are MNHEY and SMNVEV (reference sequence). Trimming took off 1 base at V and 4 bases at J, with 22 bases between the two ends. The CDR3 is 18 residues long.

The chain employs TRBV29-1 and TRBJ2-3, with D hard to call. CDR1 and CDR2 from the germline V gene are SQVTM and ANQGSEA. Trimming cost V 2 bases and J 2 bases, with 8 bases left between them. CDR3 length equals 13 residues. The CDR3: CSVESANTDTQYF. The CDR3, as DNA: TGCAGCGTTGAATCTGCCAACACAGATACGCAGTATTTT.

The sample holds a few counts of this clone. The sample contains more than one DNA sequence encoding this CDR3. The V gene is TRBV29-1, the J gene TRBJ2-1, with D hard to call. Germline assignment: CDR1 SQVTM and CDR2 ANQGSEA. CDR3 length equals 12 residues. Trimming took 0 bases from V and 3 from J, leaving 3 bases between them. This chain's CDR3 is CSVEDRYNEQFF. The CDR3 DNA is TGCAGCGTTGAAGATCGCTACAATGAGCAGTTCTTC.

The chain carries TRBV29-1 and TRBJ2-7, with 12 bases identical to TRBD1. The germline gives CDR1 SQVTM, CDR2 ANQGSEA. J gave up 7 bases and V 2 bases, and 9 bases lay outside the gene matches. This CDR3 contains 15 residues. The CDR3 DNA reads as TGCAGCGTTGAACGTACCGGGACAGGGGGCGGGGAGCAGTACTTC. It yields the protein CSVERTGTGGGEQYF.

The gene calls are TRBV30 and TRBJ1-2; D is unclear. This CDR3 has 11 amino acids. The V end was cut by 4 bases, the J end by 8 bases, with 11 bases between. CDR1 and CDR2 (germline): GTSNPN, SVGIG (reference sequence). CDR3 bases: TGTGCCTGGAACGCGGCTAAAGGCTACACCTTC. Its translation is CAWNAAKGYTF.

This clone occurred a few times. The rearrangement uses TRBV7-9 and TRBJ2-7; D may be TRBD1 (5 bases). The CDR3 spans 16 residues. Germline CDR1 SEHNR, CDR2 FQNEAQ (reference sequence). V was trimmed by 0 bases and J by 5 bases, leaving 17 bases between them. CDR3 residues: CASSLARAAGSDEQYF. CDR3 bases: TGTGCCAGCAGCTTAGCACGTGCGGCAGGGTCAGACGAGCAGTACTTC. The full variable domain, in which reference TRBV7-9 and TRBJ2-7 provide the parts outside the CDR3, is DTGVSQNPRHKITKRGQNVTFRCDPISEHNRLYWYRQTLGQGPEFLTYFQNEAQLEKSRLLSDRFSAERPKGSFSTLEIQRTEQGDSAMYLCASSLARAAGSDEQYFGPGTRLTVT.

The chain joins TRBV29-1 to TRBJ1-2; 7 nucleotides agree with TRBD1. The germline V gene has CDR1 SQVTM and CDR2 ANQGSEA. This CDR3 contains 13 residues. V shed 7 bases, J shed 4 bases, and the junction held 9 bases outside the gene matches. This CDR3 reads CSGYRGEGYGYTF. The CDR3 DNA reads TGCAGCGGATACAGGGGAGAGGGCTATGGCTACACCTTC.

This clone came up a few times. V and J are TRBV14 and TRBJ2-1; D is ambiguous. Germline V lookup: CDR1 SGHDN, CDR2 FVKESK. The CDR3 covers 12 residues. Between the trimmed V and J ends, which lost 1 base and 15 bases, there was a span of 13 bases. CDR3 DNA sequence: TGTGCCAGCAGCCAAGGAAGCACGAGGATGTTCTTC. The encoded protein is CASSQGSTRMFF.